The 2 T cell receptor beta chains below all came from one sample that was sequenced in a study of cytomegalovirus exposure and HLA in healthy donors. This table comes from immunoSEQ multiplex PCR, and its TCRdb copy is limited to in-frame clones, with some not included. Of tens of thousands of clones listed, roughly 92% are singletons. The specimen was PBMCs. Source of these receptors: a woman aged 25 to 39 in good health and CMV-seropositive.

The rearrangement links TRBV29-1 to TRBJ1-4; D may be TRBD1 (6 bases). The germline V and J ends were trimmed by 6 bases and 0 bases, with 8 bases remaining between them. Germline CDR1 reads SQVTM; CDR2 reads ANQGSEA. This CDR3 is 13 amino acids long. In nucleotides, the CDR3 is TGCAGCGTACGGACAGCAACTAATGAAAAACTGTTTTTT. This translates into CSVRTATNEKLFF.

Comments on this clone: The same CDR3 is also encoded by other DNA sequences in this sample. The genes are TRBV15 and TRBJ2-7, with 7 positions matching TRBD1. The CDR3 runs 14 residues. Germline CDR1 LNHNV, CDR2 YYDKDF (reference sequence). The trim removed 1 base at V and 1 base at J, leaving 1 base unmatched. Here the CDR3 reads CATSRGDSSYEQYF. Here the CDR3 DNA reads TGTGCCACCAGCAGAGGGGACAGTTCCTACGAGCAGTACTTC.